A single sample is the source of the 23 T cell receptor beta chains below, sequenced in a study of response to subunit inactivated influenza vaccine. TCRdb re-called the RT-PCR reads with MiXCR, one entry per CDR3 protein. This repertoire shows hundreds of thousands of distinct CDR3 sequences, about 12% found once; its top ten account for 10%. Material: PBMCs from blood, obtained on the day of vaccination. Receptor source: a man in his forties or fifties who received an inactivated influenza vaccine.

This clonotype appeared many times. The V call is TRBV29-1, the J call TRBJ1-2; the D is unclear. The germline V gene has CDR1 SQVTM and CDR2 ANQGSEA. Trimming stripped 8 bases from V and 4 bases from J, with 20 bases between. The CDR3 is made up of 14 amino acids. The CDR3 sequence is CSLAMASGTYGYTF. For the CDR3, the DNA is TGCAGCCTTGCAATGGCCAGCGGAACCTATGGCTACACCTTC. The full variable domain, with the rest looked up from reference TRBV29-1 and TRBJ1-2, is SAVISQKPSRDICQRGTSLTIQCQVDSQVTMMFWYRQQPGQSLTLIATANQGSEATYESGFVIDKFPISRPNLTFSTLTVSNMSPEDSSIYLCSLAMASGTYGYTFGSGTRLTVV.

This clonotype was seen at least ten times. J is TRBJ2-1 and V is TRBV28; TRBD2 matches 11 bases. CDR1 and CDR2 (germline): MDHEN, SYDVKM. The CDR3 length is 16 residues. V gave up 3 bases and J gave up 6 bases; unmatched junction bases: 7. The CDR3 protein is CASSFYELAGVNEQFF. CDR3 in DNA: TGTGCCAGCAGTTTCTATGAACTAGCGGGAGTCAATGAGCAGTTCTTC.

The chain carries TRBV11-1 and TRBJ2-5; a weak D match, TRBD2 (5 bases). This CDR3 has 18 residues. CDR1 is SGHAT, CDR2 FQDESV, per germline (reference sequence). The V gene lost 1 base and the J gene lost 0 bases, with 18 bases spanning the gap. The DNA for the CDR3 is TGTGCCAGCAGCTTAGACCTCCTGGACTCGCTCCACCAAGAGACCCAGTACTTC. It translates to CASSLDLLDSLHQETQYF.

The chain recombines TRBV6-2 or TRBV6-3 with TRBJ2-7; D is unclear. The CDR3 loop spans 12 amino acids. Per germline, CDR1 MNHEY and CDR2 SVGEGT. V was cut by 5 bases and J by 6 bases, with 11 bases left in between. Here the CDR3 DNA reads TGTGCCAGCAGTCCTCGCCTCAGCGAGCAGTACTTC. The encoded protein is CASSPRLSEQYF.

This rearrangement joins TRBV7-9 to TRBJ2-2, with TRBD1 matching 7 bases. This CDR3 region has 16 residues. Germline CDR1 is SEHNR and CDR2 is FQNEAQ (reference sequence). Unmatched junction bases numbered 11, after V lost 6 bases and J lost 4 bases. CDR3 bases: TGTGCCAGCAGTTCGAGGGGGCTGGGGCCCACCGGGGAGCTGTTTTTT. Protein: CASSSRGLGPTGELFF.

This clonotype has only a few counts. The CDR3 sequence: CASSLQGVDYTF. Here the CDR3 DNA reads TGCGCCAGCAGCCTACAGGGTGTGGACTACACCTTC. This chain uses TRBV4-3 with TRBJ1-2, with D maybe TRBD1 (6 bases). V lost 4 bases to trimming and J lost 10 bases, with 13 bases between them. Germline values: CDR1 LGHNA, CDR2 YSLEER. The CDR3 is 12 residues long.

This chain uses TRBV18 with TRBJ2-3; D is undetermined. Germline CDR1 reads KGHSH; CDR2 reads LQKENI. With 6 bases removed from V and 4 bases from J, the gap between germline ends came to 14 bases. The CDR3 contains 14 residues. DNA of the CDR3: TGTGCCAGCTCTCCGGCGACGGGCCCAGATACGCAGTATTTT. Amino acids: CASSPATGPDTQYF.

This clonotype was counted between two and nine times. This rearrangement joins TRBV24-1 to TRBJ2-1; 10 bases are shared with TRBD2. The CDR3 covers 17 residues. The V segment lost 6 bases and the J segment 1 base; nucleotides outside the gene matches: 8. Germline V gives CDR1 KGHDR, CDR2 SFDVKD. The CDR3 protein is CATSTLGAGGSYNEQFF. DNA for the CDR3: TGTGCCACCAGTACCTTGGGAGCGGGAGGGTCCTACAATGAGCAGTTCTTC.

The V gene is TRBV9, the J gene TRBJ1-5; D might be TRBD1 (5 bases). V shed 0 bases and J shed 1 base, with 11 bases lying between them. Germline V lookup: CDR1 SGDLS, CDR2 YYNGEE. This CDR3 comprises 16 residues. The DNA of the CDR3 is TGTGCCAGCAGCGTAGAGGAGGGGAGCAGCAATCAGCCCCAGCATTTT. Amino acid sequence: CASSVEEGSSNQPQHF.

The V and J genes are TRBV5-1 and TRBJ2-5; D ambiguous. V lost 1 base and J 5 bases, leaving 12 bases between the germline ends. CDR3 length equals 14 residues. CDR1 SGHRS and CDR2 YFSETQ come from the germline V gene. The CDR3 region has the DNA TGCGCCAGCAGCTTGTTTAGACCCCAGGAGACCCAGTACTTC. It codes for CASSLFRPQETQYF.

Remarks on this clonotype: A read error may explain this, as a much larger clone is one base away. The chain joins TRBV10-3 to TRBJ2-1; D assignment may be TRBD1 or TRBD2 (5 bases each). Germline V CDR1 and CDR2: ENHRY, SYGVKD. The CDR3 length is 15 residues. CDR3 in DNA: TGTGCCATCAGTGAGTCCAGGGACCGCGGGCGTGAGCAGCTCTTC. Its translation is CAISESRDRGREQLF.

V usage is TRBV7-2 and J usage is TRBJ2-7; maybe TRBD2 (5 bases). Germline CDR1 and CDR2: SGHTA and FQGNSA. V was shortened by 7 bases and J by 2 bases, with 15 bases between the two germline ends. This CDR3 spans 14 amino acids. The CDR3 loop reads CASTPWAGTYEQYF. Written as DNA, the CDR3 is TGTGCCAGCACCCCCTGGGCCGGGACCTACGAGCAGTACTTC.

This clonotype was seen a handful of times. J is TRBJ1-2 and V is TRBV28; the D gene is possibly TRBD1 (5 bases). The CDR3 spans 15 residues. Germline lookup yields CDR1 MDHEN and CDR2 SYDVKM. Trimming took off 1 base at V and 3 bases at J, with 12 bases between the two ends. In DNA form, the CDR3 reads TGTGCCAGCAGTTTATTAATCCGGGGCGACTATGGCTACACCTTC. Encoded protein: CASSLLIRGDYGYTF.

This clonotype came up a few times. V gene TRBV14 combines with J gene TRBJ1-3; no firm D call. CDR3 length equals 15 residues. Germline V CDR1 and CDR2: SGHDN, FVKESK. V was clipped by 4 bases and J by 6 bases, with 16 bases between them. The CDR3 loop reads CASSPSQNRPNTIYF. DNA for the CDR3: TGTGCCAGCAGCCCTTCTCAGAACCGGCCAAACACCATATATTTT.

The chain recombines TRBV11-2 with TRBJ2-5; 13 nucleotides line up with TRBD2. The length of the CDR3 is 16 residues. The germline V gene has CDR1 SGHAT and CDR2 FQNNGV. Losses at the gene ends were 4 bases for V and 4 bases for J; bases not matched to a gene: 6. CDR3 nucleotide sequence: TGTGCCAGCAGCTCCTTTGGGACTAGCGGGGTAGAGACCCAGTACTTC. Protein sequence: CASSSFGTSGVETQYF.

This clonotype was picked up a small number of times. This chain connects TRBV2 to TRBJ2-7; TRBD2 matches 9 bases. Per germline, CDR1 SNHLY and CDR2 FYNNEI. The CDR3 spans 15 residues. The V gene end was trimmed by 3 bases and the J gene end by 6 bases; junction bases not matched to a gene: 9. CDR3 bases: TGTGCCAGCAGTGATCGGCGGGAGGGCCAAAGCGAGCAGTACTTC. It codes for CASSDRREGQSEQYF.

The CDR3: CASSQYRLSSYNEQFF. The CDR3 coding sequence is TGTGCCAGCAGCCAATACAGGTTGAGCTCCTACAATGAGCAGTTCTTC. The chain employs TRBV14 and TRBJ2-1, with a possible D match to TRBD1 (5 bases). The V gene's germline CDR1 is SGHDN and CDR2 FVKESK. V was trimmed by 2 bases and J by 0 bases, leaving 11 bases between them. CDR3 size: 16 residues.

This clonotype has a count of ten or more. The chain is built from TRBV11-1 and TRBJ2-7, with a possible D match to TRBD2 (6 bases). Germline V lookup: CDR1 SGHAT, CDR2 FQDESV (reference sequence). This CDR3 region has 19 residues. Between the trimmed V and J ends, which lost 4 bases and 5 bases, there was a span of 30 bases. The CDR3 DNA reads TGTGCCAGCAGCTCCAGCTTGGGGGGTTACGGTGTAAGTCCCCACGAGCAGTACTTC. This codes for CASSSSLGGYGVSPHEQYF.

V and J are TRBV24-1 and TRBJ2-7; D is undetermined. The CDR3 is 14 amino acids. The germline CDR1 and CDR2 sequences are KGHDR and SFDVKD. V lost 3 bases, J lost 2 bases, and 10 bases lay in between. CDR3 bases: TGTGCCACCAGTGATGCTACAAGTACCTACGAGCAGTACTTC. This gives the protein CATSDATSTYEQYF.

This clonotype was observed a few times. This chain uses TRBV6-2 or TRBV6-3 with TRBJ2-3, with D possibly matching TRBD2 (6 bases). Per germline, CDR1 MNHEY and CDR2 SVGEGT. The CDR3 runs to 16 residues. V lost 2 bases to trimming and J lost 2 bases, with 14 bases between them. CDR3 in amino acids: CASSYAEGLYTDTQYF. CDR3 nucleotide sequence: TGTGCCAGCAGTTACGCGGAGGGGCTGTACACAGATACGCAGTATTTT.

The rearrangement joins TRBV9 to TRBJ2-1; D is uncertain. CDR3 size: 16 residues. Germline CDR1 SGDLS, CDR2 YYNGEE. V was trimmed by 4 bases and J by 0 bases, leaving 14 bases between them. The CDR3 DNA reads TGTGCCAGCAGCCTAGATGTGGGTTTCTCCTACAATGAGCAGTTCTTC. Amino acids: CASSLDVGFSYNEQFF. Using reference TRBV9 and TRBJ2-1 for the parts outside the CDR3, the full variable domain is DSGVTQTPKHLITATGQRVTLRCSPRSGDLSVYWYQQSLDQGLQFLIQYYNGEERAKGNILERFSAQQFPDLHSELNLSSLELGDSALYFCASSLDVGFSYNEQFFGPGTRLTVL.

The CDR3 DNA reads TGTGCCAGCAGTTCCAGACTTTACACAGATACGCAGTATTTT. Its translation is CASSSRLYTDTQYF. The rearrangement uses TRBV12-3 or TRBV12-4 and TRBJ2-3; D ambiguous. This CDR3 is 14 amino acids long. The V end lost 4 bases, the J end lost 2 bases, and 10 bases lay between the germline ends.

This clonotype was detected a few times. The rearrangement joins TRBV27 to TRBJ2-6, with TRBD1 as a possible D gene (5 bases). The length of the CDR3 is 17 residues. Germline assignment: CDR1 MNHEY and CDR2 SMNVEV (reference sequence). V gave up 3 bases and J gave up 1 base, with 13 bases separating them. The CDR3 sequence is CASSLAGYTSGANVLTF. In DNA form, the CDR3 reads TGTGCCAGCAGTTTGGCAGGGTATACTTCTGGGGCCAACGTCCTGACTTTC.